What follows describes a single T cell receptor beta chain. In the source study's methods: How many nucleated cells were present was estimated from reference gene primer amplification. Sequencing was performed with immunoSEQ multiplex PCR; in TCRdb, only in-frame clones are kept and a portion is missing. The V and J calls and clone size were taken over from that table, and D and trimming were inferred from the DNA. The sample yields hundreds of thousands of clones, more than 75% seen once. This sample stems from a study of blood T cell repertoires in COVID-19. Study-level background: Some COVID-19 samples were acute and others convalescent; all came from the United States, Italy and Spain.

This CDR3 is built from 14 residues. Germline values: CDR1 SSHAT, CDR2 FNYEAQ (reference sequence). V was clipped by 5 bases and J by 5 bases, with 15 bases between them. Sequenced input: peripheral blood. The genes are TRBV7-7 and TRBJ2-5; perhaps TRBD2 as D (5 bases). The TCR sequence derives from a man aged 55 to 69 who had recovered from COVID-19. The CDR3: CASSQMDFLETQYF. CDR3 nucleotide sequence: TGTGCCAGCAGCCAGATGGACTTTCTGGAGACCCAGTACTTC.